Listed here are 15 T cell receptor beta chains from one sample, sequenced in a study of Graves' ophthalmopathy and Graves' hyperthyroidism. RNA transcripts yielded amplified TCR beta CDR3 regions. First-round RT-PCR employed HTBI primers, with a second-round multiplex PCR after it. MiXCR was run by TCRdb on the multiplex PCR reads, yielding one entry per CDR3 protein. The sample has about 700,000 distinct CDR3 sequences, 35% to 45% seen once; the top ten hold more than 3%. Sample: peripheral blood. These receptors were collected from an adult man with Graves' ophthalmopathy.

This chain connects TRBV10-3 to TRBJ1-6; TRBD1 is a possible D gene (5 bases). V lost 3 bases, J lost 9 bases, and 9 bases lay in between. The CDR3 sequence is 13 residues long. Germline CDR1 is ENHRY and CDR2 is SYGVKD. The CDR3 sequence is CAISDSGTSPLHF. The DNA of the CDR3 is TGTGCCATCAGTGATTCAGGGACTTCACCCCTCCACTTT.

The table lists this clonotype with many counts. The CDR3 DNA reads as TGCAGTGCCACTAGCCTAGTCAGCATCTACGAGCAGTACTTC. This translates into CSATSLVSIYEQYF. The chain joins TRBV20-1 to TRBJ2-7; tentatively, D is TRBD2 (6 bases). CDR1 is DFQATT and CDR2 is SNEGSKA in the germline V gene (reference sequence). The V end was cut by 6 bases, the J end by 3 bases, with 18 bases between. This CDR3 comprises 14 residues.

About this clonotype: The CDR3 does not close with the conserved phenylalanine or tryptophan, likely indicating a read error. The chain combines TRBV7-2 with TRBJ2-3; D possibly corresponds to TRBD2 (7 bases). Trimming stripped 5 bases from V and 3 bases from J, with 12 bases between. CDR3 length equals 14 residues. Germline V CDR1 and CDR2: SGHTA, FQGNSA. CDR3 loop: CASSPGGRTDTQYV. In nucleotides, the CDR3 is TGTGCCAGCAGCCCGGGGGGCCGGACAGATACGCAGTATGTT.

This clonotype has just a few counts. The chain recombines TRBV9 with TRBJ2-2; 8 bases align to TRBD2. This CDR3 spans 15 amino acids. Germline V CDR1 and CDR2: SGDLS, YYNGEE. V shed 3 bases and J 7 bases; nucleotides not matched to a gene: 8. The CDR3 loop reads CASSGSSGRDGELFF. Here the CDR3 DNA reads TGTGCCAGCAGCGGGTCTAGCGGGCGAGACGGGGAGCTGTTTTTT.

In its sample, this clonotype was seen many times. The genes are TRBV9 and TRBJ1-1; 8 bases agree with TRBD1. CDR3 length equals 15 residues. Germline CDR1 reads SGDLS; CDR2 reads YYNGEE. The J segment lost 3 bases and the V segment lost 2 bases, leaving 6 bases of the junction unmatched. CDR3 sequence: CASSVTGAGDTEAFF. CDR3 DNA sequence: TGTGCCAGCAGCGTGACAGGGGCTGGGGACACTGAAGCTTTCTTT.

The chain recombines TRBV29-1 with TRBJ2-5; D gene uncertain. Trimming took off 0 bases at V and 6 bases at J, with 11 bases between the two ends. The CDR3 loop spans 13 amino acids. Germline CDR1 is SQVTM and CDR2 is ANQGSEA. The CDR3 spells CSVEDRLLKTQYF. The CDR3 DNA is TGCAGCGTTGAAGATCGGCTCTTGAAGACCCAGTACTTC.

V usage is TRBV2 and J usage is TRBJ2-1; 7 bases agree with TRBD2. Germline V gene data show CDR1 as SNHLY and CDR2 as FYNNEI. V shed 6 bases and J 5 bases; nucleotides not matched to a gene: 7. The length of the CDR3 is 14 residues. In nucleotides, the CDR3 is TGTGCCAGCAGGACGCGGGAGAAGAACAATGAGCAGTTCTTC. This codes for CASRTREKNNEQFF.

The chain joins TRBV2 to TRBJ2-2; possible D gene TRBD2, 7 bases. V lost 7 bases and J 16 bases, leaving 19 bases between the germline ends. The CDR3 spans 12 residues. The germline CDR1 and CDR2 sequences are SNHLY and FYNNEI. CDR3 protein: CASTANTGGPFF. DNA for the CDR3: TGTGCCAGCACTGCGAACACCGGGGGGCCGTTTTTT.

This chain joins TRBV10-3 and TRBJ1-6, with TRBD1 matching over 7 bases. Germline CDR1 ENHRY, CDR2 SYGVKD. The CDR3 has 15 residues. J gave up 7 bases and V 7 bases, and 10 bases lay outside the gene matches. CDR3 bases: TGTGCCATCACACAGGGGACGGCGGAAAATTCACCCCTCCACTTT. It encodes CAITQGTAENSPLHF.

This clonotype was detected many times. DNA for the CDR3: TGTGCCATCGGCCGGGACAGGGGTGACACTGAAGCTTTCTTT. Protein product: CAIGRDRGDTEAFF. The chain combines TRBV10-3 with TRBJ1-1; TRBD1 agrees at 10 bases. The ends lost 8 bases at V and 3 bases at J; junction bases unmatched: 6. The CDR3 extends over 14 amino acids. Per germline, CDR1 ENHRY and CDR2 SYGVKD.

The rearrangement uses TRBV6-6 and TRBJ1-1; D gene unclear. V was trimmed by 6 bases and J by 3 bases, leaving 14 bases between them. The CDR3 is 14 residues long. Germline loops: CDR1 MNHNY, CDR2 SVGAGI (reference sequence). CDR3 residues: CASSQDEVDTEAFF. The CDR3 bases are TGTGCCAGCAGCCAGGACGAGGTTGACACTGAAGCTTTCTTT.

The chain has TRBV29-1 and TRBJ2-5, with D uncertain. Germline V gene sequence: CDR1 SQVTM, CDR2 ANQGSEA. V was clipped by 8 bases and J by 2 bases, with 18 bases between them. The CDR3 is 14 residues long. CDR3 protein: CSFVWTGSQETQYF. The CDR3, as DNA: TGCAGCTTTGTATGGACGGGCTCTCAAGAGACCCAGTACTTC.

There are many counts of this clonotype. The CDR3 region has the DNA TGTGCCAGCATTTTGACCGGGGCGATGTACACCGGGGAGCTGTTTTTT. Its translation is CASILTGAMYTGELFF. V and J are TRBV7-2 and TRBJ2-2; either TRBD1 or TRBD2 may fit D (5 bases each). V lost 7 bases and J lost 3, with 18 bases in between. From germline, CDR1 is SGHTA and CDR2 FQGNSA. The CDR3 has 16 residues.

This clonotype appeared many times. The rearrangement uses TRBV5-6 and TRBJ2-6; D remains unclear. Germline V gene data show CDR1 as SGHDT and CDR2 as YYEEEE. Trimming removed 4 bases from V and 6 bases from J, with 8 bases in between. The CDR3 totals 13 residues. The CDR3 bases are TGTGCCAGCAGCCCATTTGAGGCCAACGTCCTGACTTTC. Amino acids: CASSPFEANVLTF.

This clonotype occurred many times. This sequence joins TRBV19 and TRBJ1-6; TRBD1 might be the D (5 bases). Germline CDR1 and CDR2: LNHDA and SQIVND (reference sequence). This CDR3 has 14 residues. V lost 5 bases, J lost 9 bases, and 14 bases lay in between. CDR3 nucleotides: TGTGCCAGTAGTCCCCAGACAGCTACTTCACCCCTCCACTTT. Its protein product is CASSPQTATSPLHF. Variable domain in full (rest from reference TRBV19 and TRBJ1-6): DGGITQSPKYLFRKEGQNVTLSCEQNLNHDAMYWYRQDPGQGLRLIYYSQIVNDFQKGDIAEGYSVSREKKESFPLTVTSAQKNPTAFYLCASSPQTATSPLHFGNGTRLTVT.